The 21 T cell receptor beta chains below come from one sample, sequenced in a study of identical twins. MiXCR, applied by TCRdb to the 5' RACE reads, yields one record per CDR3 protein. This sample has about 530,000 distinct CDR3 sequences, with over 12% found just once. This sample was also put to use in a study of yellow fever vaccine responses in identical twins.

The sample consisted of CD4+ T cells sorted from blood. These TCRs come from a woman aged 18-29 years in good health.

The rearrangement links TRBV5-1 to TRBJ2-5; 13 positions agree with TRBD2. Looked up from germline, CDR1 is SGHRS and CDR2 is YFSETQ. This CDR3 region has 16 residues. V lost 3 bases and J lost 2; bases outside the gene matches: 4. In nucleotides, the CDR3 is TGCGCCAGCAGCTCTGGACTAGCGGGAGCTCAAGAGACCCAGTACTTC. It specifies CASSSGLAGAQETQYF.

This clonotype showed up just a few times. The J gene is TRBJ1-5, the V gene TRBV21-1; the table's D call, TRBD1, has no DNA check behind it. TRBV21-1 is classified as a pseudogene. CDR3 length: 15 amino acids. The CDR3 bases are TGTGCCAGCAGCCACACAGGAGATAGCAATCAGCCCCAGCATTTT. Translation gives CASSHTGDSNQPQHF.

The sample holds a few counts of this clonotype. V and J are TRBV3-1 and TRBJ2-1, with D possibly TRBD2 on 6 matching bases. This CDR3 contains 15 residues. V lost 3 bases and J lost 7, with 16 bases in between. The germline CDR1 and CDR2 sequences are LGHDT and YNNKEL (reference sequence). The chain's CDR3 is CASSHGGIIGNEQFF. CDR3 coding DNA: TGTGCCAGCAGCCACGGCGGGATTATCGGGAATGAGCAGTTCTTC.

The J gene is TRBJ1-1, the V gene TRBV5-6, with D perhaps TRBD1 (6 bases). Trimming cost V 3 bases and J 4 bases, with 10 bases left between them. CDR1 is SGHDT, CDR2 YYEEEE, per germline. CDR3 length: 13 amino acids. The CDR3 DNA reads TGTGCCAGCAGCTGGGGGGCAGGCACTGAAGCTTTCTTT. Protein product: CASSWGAGTEAFF.

The chain uses TRBV28 and TRBJ2-5, with a weak D call TRBD2 (7 bases). The CDR3 is 14 residues long. V lost 8 bases and J lost 1, with 14 bases in between. The germline gives CDR1 MDHEN, CDR2 SYDVKM. The CDR3 DNA follows: TGTGCCAGCCGCGAGGGGGGGGCCCAAGAGACCCAGTACTTC. It specifies CASREGGAQETQYF. The full variable domain, completed using reference TRBV28 and TRBJ2-5, is DVKVTQSSRYLVKRTGEKVFLECVQDMDHENMFWYRQDPGLGLRLIYFSYDVKMKEKGDIPEGYSVSREKKERFSLILESASTNQTSMYLCASREGGAQETQYFGPGTRLLVL.

This clonotype was counted between two and nine times. V is TRBV7-6 and J is TRBJ2-3, with D perhaps TRBD2 (5 bases). V was clipped by 2 bases and J by 0 bases, with 18 bases between them. Germline V gene sequence: CDR1 SGHVS, CDR2 FNYEAQ. The CDR3 loop spans 18 amino acids. As DNA, the CDR3 is TGTGCCAGCAGCTTATTCAGGACTGAACCCCTTAGCACAGATACGCAGTATTTT. It yields the protein CASSLFRTEPLSTDTQYF.

This clonotype was seen only a few times. The chain employs TRBV20-1 and TRBJ2-3; D gene unclear. Germline values: CDR1 DFQATT, CDR2 SNEGSKA (reference sequence). Trimming cost V 0 bases and J 8 bases, with 12 bases left between them. The CDR3 is 13 amino acids. The CDR3: CSARDHRSGTQYF. The CDR3 DNA follows: TGCAGTGCTAGAGATCACCGGTCTGGTACGCAGTATTTT.

The chain employs TRBV10-3 and TRBJ2-6; D unclear. V dropped 3 bases and J dropped 0 bases, with 15 bases sitting between them. The germline CDR1 and CDR2 sequences are ENHRY and SYGVKD. This CDR3 is built from 18 residues. In DNA, the CDR3 is TGTGCCATCAGTGATCCTAAGACATCCCCCTCTGGGGCCAACGTCCTGACTTTC. It yields the protein CAISDPKTSPSGANVLTF.

This clonotype was seen many times. The chain links TRBV7-9 to TRBJ2-7; 8 bases line up with TRBD1. Germline V gene lookup returns CDR1 SEHNR and CDR2 FQNEAQ (reference sequence). The CDR3 covers 14 residues. With 3 bases clipped from V and 4 bases from J, the junction kept 5 bases outside the gene matches. CDR3 in amino acids: CASSFGQGLYEQYF. In DNA, the CDR3 is TGTGCCAGCAGCTTCGGACAGGGACTTTACGAGCAGTACTTC.

This clonotype has just a few counts. The gene calls are TRBV6-1 and TRBJ2-3, with D tentatively TRBD1 or TRBD2 (5 bases each). The CDR3 has 15 amino acids. V was trimmed by 2 bases and J by 5 bases, leaving 14 bases between them. The germline V gene has CDR1 MNHNS and CDR2 SASEGT. The CDR3 DNA is TGTGCCAGCAGTGAATTAGGGGCCCGGGGAGATACGCAGTATTTT. Protein sequence: CASSELGARGDTQYF.

This clonotype came up many times. This sequence joins TRBV7-9 and TRBJ2-5; D may match TRBD1 or TRBD2 (5 bases each). CDR3 length equals 14 residues. Germline V lookup: CDR1 SEHNR, CDR2 FQNEAQ (reference sequence). Trimming shortened V by 5 bases and J by 5 bases, and 15 bases separated the two germline ends. The CDR3 protein is CASSALRGRETQYF. The CDR3 nucleotides read TGTGCCAGCAGCGCCCTCCGGGGACGGGAGACCCAGTACTTC. Combining the CDR3 with reference TRBV7-9 and TRBJ2-5 gives the whole variable domain DTGVSQNPRHKITKRGQNVTFRCDPISEHNRLYWYRQTLGQGPEFLTYFQNEAQLEKSRLLSDRFSAERPKGSFSTLEIQRTEQGDSAMYLCASSALRGRETQYFGPGTRLLVL.

The V call is TRBV5-1, the J call TRBJ2-3; 10 nucleotides match TRBD2. The CDR3 contains 16 residues. V shed 3 bases, J shed 5 bases, and the junction held 9 bases outside the gene matches. Germline V gene lookup returns CDR1 SGHRS and CDR2 YFSETQ. The CDR3 DNA sequence: TGCGCCAGCAGCTCGTCCCCGGGACTAGCGATAGATACGCAGTATTTT. Its protein is CASSSSPGLAIDTQYF.

This clonotype was seen only a few times. The J gene is TRBJ1-4, the V gene TRBV20-1; D is perhaps TRBD1 (6 bases). Looked up from germline, CDR1 is DFQATT and CDR2 is SNEGSKA (reference sequence). Between the trimmed V and J ends, which lost 0 bases and 2 bases, there was a span of 10 bases. CDR3 length: 15 amino acids. The CDR3 sequence: CSARDSGATNEKLFF. The CDR3 DNA is TGCAGTGCTAGAGATTCGGGGGCGACTAATGAAAAACTGTTTTTT.

This clonotype has a handful of counts. The chain couples TRBV29-1 to TRBJ2-3, with TRBD1 identical over 9 bases. Per germline, CDR1 SQVTM and CDR2 ANQGSEA. The CDR3 is made up of 14 amino acids. The J segment lost 6 bases and the V segment lost 6 bases, leaving 10 bases of the junction unmatched. The CDR3 DNA reads as TGCAGCGTGGCCCCGGGACAGGGCTTGGATACGCAGTATTTT. Encoded protein: CSVAPGQGLDTQYF.

The chain links TRBV5-1 to TRBJ2-1; 12 nucleotides agree with TRBD2. Trimming removed 4 bases from V and 8 bases from J; junction bases left unmatched: 10. The CDR3 extends over 16 amino acids. In germline, CDR1 is SGHRS, CDR2 YFSETQ. DNA of the CDR3: TGCGCCAGCAGCAAAGGGGAGACTAGCGGGAGCGATGAGCAGTTCTTC. This translates into CASSKGETSGSDEQFF. The full variable domain, completed using reference TRBV5-1 and TRBJ2-1, is KAGVTQTPRYLIKTRGQQVTLSCSPISGHRSVSWYQQTPGQGLQFLFEYFSETQRNKGNFPGRFSGRQFSNSRSEMNVSTLELGDSALYLCASSKGETSGSDEQFFGPGTRLTVL.

The chain carries TRBV12-3 or TRBV12-4 and TRBJ1-1, with D hard to call. Trimming removed 4 bases from V and 0 bases from J, with 9 bases in between. There are 14 residues in the CDR3. CDR3 bases: TGTGCCAGCAGTTCGGGCAGATTGAACACTGAAGCTTTCTTT. This sequence encodes CASSSGRLNTEAFF.

The rearrangement joins TRBV28 to TRBJ2-1; D gene unclear. Germline V gene lookup returns CDR1 MDHEN and CDR2 SYDVKM. The germline V and J ends were trimmed by 5 bases and 11 bases, with 13 bases remaining between them. The CDR3 contains 12 residues. CDR3 loop: CASSITKAQQFF. CDR3 nucleotide sequence: TGTGCCAGCAGTATAACAAAAGCCCAGCAGTTCTTC.

V gene TRBV3-1 combines with J gene TRBJ2-3; 9 nucleotides line up with TRBD2. The CDR3 spans 17 residues. Germline CDR1 is LGHDT and CDR2 is YNNKEL (reference sequence). V lost 0 bases and J lost 2; bases outside the gene matches: 6. This CDR3 reads CASSQDGAGGPTDTQYF. DNA for the CDR3: TGTGCCAGCAGCCAAGACGGTGCGGGAGGGCCCACAGATACGCAGTATTTT.

The chain recombines TRBV12-3 or TRBV12-4 with TRBJ1-4, with D possibly TRBD1 on 5 matching bases. This CDR3 has 17 residues. V gave up 3 bases and J gave up 2 bases, with 16 bases separating them. The CDR3 region has the DNA TGTGCCAGCAGTTTGGCTGGCAGGGAAAGGACTAATGAAAAACTGTTTTTT. Its translation is CASSLAGRERTNEKLFF.

This clonotype has only one observation. The rearrangement joins TRBV5-5 to TRBJ2-7, with 11 bases lining up with TRBD1. Germline values: CDR1 SGHKS, CDR2 YYEKEE (reference sequence). V shed 4 bases, J shed 0 bases, and the junction held 9 bases outside the gene matches. There are 17 residues in the CDR3. The CDR3 sequence is CASSPRTGGLSSYEQYF. DNA of the CDR3: TGTGCCAGCAGCCCAAGGACAGGGGGCCTTTCCTCCTACGAGCAGTACTTC.

The chain combines TRBV20-1 with TRBJ2-7; 10 nucleotides align to TRBD2. After removal of 0 bases from V and 7 bases from J, the junction contained 9 bases not matched to a gene. CDR1 is DFQATT and CDR2 is SNEGSKA in the germline V gene (reference sequence). The CDR3 extends over 15 amino acids. The CDR3 nucleotides read TGCAGTGCTAGAGATCTCCTAGCGGGAGTGAGTGAGCAGTACTTC. Translating gives CSARDLLAGVSEQYF.